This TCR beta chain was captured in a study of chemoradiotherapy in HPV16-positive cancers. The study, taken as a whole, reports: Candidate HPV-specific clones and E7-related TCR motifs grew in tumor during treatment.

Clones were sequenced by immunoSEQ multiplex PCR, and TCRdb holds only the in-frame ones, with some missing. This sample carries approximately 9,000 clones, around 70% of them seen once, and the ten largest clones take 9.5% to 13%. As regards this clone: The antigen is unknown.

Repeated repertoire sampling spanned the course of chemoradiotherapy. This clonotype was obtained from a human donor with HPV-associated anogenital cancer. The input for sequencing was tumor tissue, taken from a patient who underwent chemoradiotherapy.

The CDR3 here is CASSTHPGNTIYF. CDR3 in DNA: TGTGCCAGCAGTACCCACCCTGGAAACACCATATATTTT. The chain recombines TRBV6-4 with TRBJ1-3, with D hard to call. V lost 5 bases, J lost 2 bases, and 7 bases lay in between. Germline V gives CDR1 MRHNA, CDR2 SNTAGT. The CDR3 extends over 13 amino acids.